Below, 29 T cell receptor beta chains from the same sample are listed, as sequenced in a study of Ad26.COV2.S vaccination and SARS-CoV-2 variants. The treatment here: some 19 received Ad26.COV2.S at low or high dose, single or two shots; roughly 5 received placebo; per-sample allocation not given. The samples were gathered on day 63 after the first injection of vaccine or placebo. Libraries were prepared by immunoSEQ multiplex PCR; TCRdb keeps only in-frame clonotypes and omits some of them. The profile shows under 600,000 clones, 89% of them singletons. Here the sequenced sample was peripheral blood, taken in a trial of Ad26.COV2.S vaccine versus placebo. The source is a person between 18 and 60 years old who received the Ad26.COV2.S COVID-19 vaccine or a placebo.

The chain uses TRBV20-1 and TRBJ1-4, with D unclear. The CDR3 is 14 residues long. Trimming stripped 3 bases from V and 3 bases from J, with 11 bases between. In germline, CDR1 is DFQATT, CDR2 SNEGSKA (reference sequence). The CDR3 DNA follows: TGCAGTGCTAGTATCGGAATCGCTAATGAAAAACTGTTTTTT. Its translation: CSASIGIANEKLFF.

The CDR3 reads CASSEALLVAGFSHQPQHF. The CDR3 DNA reads TGTGCCAGCAGTGAAGCGCTTCTGGTGGCAGGGTTTAGTCATCAGCCCCAGCATTTT. The rearrangement uses TRBV2 and TRBJ1-5, with TRBD1 as a possible D gene (5 bases). Germline CDR1 SNHLY, CDR2 FYNNEI. The CDR3 runs 19 residues. The V end was cut by 0 bases, the J end by 5 bases, with 23 bases between.

The chain uses TRBV15 and TRBJ2-6; no definite D call. The V end was cut by 1 base, the J end by 2 bases, with 6 bases between. CDR3 length: 15 amino acids. Germline loops: CDR1 LNHNV, CDR2 YYDKDF (reference sequence). This CDR3 reads CATSRGEPGANVLTF. The CDR3 bases are TGTGCCACCAGCAGAGGTGAGCCTGGGGCCAACGTCCTGACTTTC.

In DNA, the CDR3 is TGCGCCAGCAGCTTGGGACAGGGACGGGGCACAGATACGCAGTATTTT. It encodes CASSLGQGRGTDTQYF. The V and J genes are TRBV5-1 and TRBJ2-3; 7 positions match TRBD1. There are 16 residues in the CDR3. The germline gives CDR1 SGHRS, CDR2 YFSETQ. The V gene end was trimmed by 0 bases and the J gene end by 1 base; junction bases not matched to a gene: 5.

This rearrangement joins TRBV2 to TRBJ2-2; 10 nucleotides agree with TRBD1. The CDR3 runs 13 residues. With V trimmed by 7 bases and J by 5 bases, 1 base remained unmatched. Per germline, CDR1 SNHLY and CDR2 FYNNEI. CDR3 nucleotide sequence: TGTGCCAGCAAGGGACAGGGGACCGGGGAGCTGTTTTTT. Its protein is CASKGQGTGELFF.

V is TRBV19 and J is TRBJ1-2, with D unresolved. The CDR3 runs 12 residues. Germline-derived CDR1 and CDR2 are LNHDA and SQIVND (reference sequence). V lost 5 bases to trimming and J lost 5 bases, with 9 bases between them. CDR3 nucleotides: TGTGCCAGTAGTCAATTCGGGTATGGCTACACCTTC. Its protein is CASSQFGYGYTF.

J is TRBJ1-2 and V is TRBV6-2 or TRBV6-3, with unresolved D. V lost 5 bases and J lost 4, with 11 bases in between. This CDR3 spans 13 amino acids. Germline V gene sequence: CDR1 MNHEY, CDR2 SVGEGT. CDR3 protein: CASSQRIVYGYTF. Here the CDR3 DNA reads TGTGCCAGCAGTCAACGAATAGTCTATGGCTACACCTTC.

The chain uses TRBV28 and TRBJ2-7, with 12 positions matching TRBD1. The CDR3 runs to 14 residues. CDR1 is MDHEN, CDR2 SYDVKM, per germline. The V segment lost 6 bases and the J segment 6 bases; nucleotides outside the gene matches: 6. This chain's CDR3 is CASRPGQGASEQYF. The CDR3 DNA reads as TGTGCCAGCAGGCCGGGACAGGGGGCGTCCGAGCAGTACTTC.

This sequence joins TRBV19 and TRBJ1-2; D is unclear. This CDR3 region has 13 residues. With 8 bases removed from V and 8 bases from J, the gap between germline ends came to 18 bases. In germline, CDR1 is LNHDA, CDR2 SQIVND (reference sequence). CDR3 loop: CASWSLAGRGYTF. The CDR3 DNA follows: TGTGCCAGTTGGAGTCTCGCCGGCAGGGGCTACACCTTC. The full variable domain, in which reference TRBV19 and TRBJ1-2 provide the parts outside the CDR3, is DGGITQSPKYLFRKEGQNVTLSCEQNLNHDAMYWYRQDPGQGLRLIYYSQIVNDFQKGDIAEGYSVSREKKESFPLTVTSAQKNPTAFYLCASWSLAGRGYTFGSGTRLTVV.

J is TRBJ1-1 and V is TRBV29-1; TRBD1 matches 7 bases. In germline, CDR1 is SQVTM, CDR2 ANQGSEA. The CDR3 covers 14 residues. Trimming at V came to 6 bases and at J to 0 bases, leaving 7 bases not matched to a gene. The CDR3 coding sequence is TGCAGCGTGGTGACAGGGAATATGAACACTGAAGCTTTCTTT. As protein: CSVVTGNMNTEAFF.

The rearrangement links TRBV6-2 or TRBV6-3 to TRBJ2-3; 7 bases map to TRBD2. With V trimmed by 5 bases and J by 14 bases, 13 bases remained unmatched. Germline V gene data show CDR1 as MNHEY and CDR2 as SVGEGT. This CDR3 region has 13 residues. In DNA, the CDR3 is TGTGCCAGCAGTAGGAAAAGCGGGAAACGGGGGTATTTT. Translating it yields CASSRKSGKRGYF.

V is TRBV7-9 and J is TRBJ1-3; D remains unclear. The CDR3 is made up of 14 amino acids. The V and J ends lost 3 bases and 2 bases respectively, with 8 bases between them. Per the germline V gene, CDR1 is SEHNR and CDR2 is FQNEAQ (reference sequence). The chain's CDR3 is CASSFNFAGNTIYF. For the CDR3, the DNA is TGTGCCAGCAGCTTCAACTTCGCTGGAAACACCATATATTTT.

The rearrangement links TRBV7-2 to TRBJ2-5, with D tentatively TRBD1 (6 bases). Trimming shortened V by 5 bases and J by 2 bases, and 18 bases separated the two germline ends. The CDR3 totals 16 residues. CDR1 is SGHTA and CDR2 is FQGNSA in the germline V gene. The CDR3 loop is CASSPNGRGIQETQYF. DNA for the CDR3: TGTGCCAGCAGCCCTAACGGCAGGGGCATACAAGAGACCCAGTACTTC.

The genes are TRBV11-2 and TRBJ1-2; 9 nucleotides align to TRBD1. CDR3 length: 14 amino acids. CDR1 SGHAT and CDR2 FQNNGV come from the germline V gene. V shed 5 bases, J shed 4 bases, and the junction held 5 bases outside the gene matches. The CDR3: CASSNRGLVYGYTF. CDR3 nucleotide sequence: TGTGCCAGCAGCAACAGGGGGCTCGTCTATGGCTACACCTTC.

The rearrangement joins TRBV2 to TRBJ1-5; possible D gene TRBD1, 6 bases. CDR1 SNHLY and CDR2 FYNNEI come from the germline V gene. Trimming took 4 bases from V and 0 from J, leaving 13 bases between them. This CDR3 comprises 16 residues. CDR3 nucleotides: TGTGCCAGCAGTGGAGGGGGGGTATATAGCAATCAGCCCCAGCATTTT. Protein product: CASSGGGVYSNQPQHF.

The rearrangement joins TRBV5-1 to TRBJ2-3; D tentatively fits TRBD1 or TRBD2 (6 bases each). V shed 4 bases and J shed 2 bases, with 20 bases lying between them. The germline V gene has CDR1 SGHRS and CDR2 YFSETQ. This CDR3 contains 17 residues. CDR3 coding DNA: TGCGCCAGCAGCCCGGACCGGGGGCTCGGGGTCACAGATACGCAGTATTTT. It yields the protein CASSPDRGLGVTDTQYF. Based on the CDR3 plus reference TRBV5-1 and TRBJ2-3, the full variable domain is KAGVTQTPRYLIKTRGQQVTLSCSPISGHRSVSWYQQTPGQGLQFLFEYFSETQRNKGNFPGRFSGRQFSNSRSEMNVSTLELGDSALYLCASSPDRGLGVTDTQYFGPGTRLTVL.

The rearrangement links TRBV19 to TRBJ2-7, with 14 bases fitting TRBD2. The trim removed 9 bases at V and 6 bases at J, leaving 7 bases unmatched. Germline CDR1 LNHDA, CDR2 SQIVND (reference sequence). The CDR3 runs 14 residues. CDR3 in amino acids: CASRLAGGPSEQYF. The CDR3 nucleotides read TGTGCCAGCCGACTAGCGGGAGGGCCCTCCGAGCAGTACTTC.

The chain combines TRBV2 with TRBJ1-5, with TRBD1 matching over 7 bases. CDR1 and CDR2 (germline): SNHLY, FYNNEI. V lost 6 bases, J lost 0 bases, and 5 bases stayed unmatched. The CDR3 runs 15 residues. The CDR3 sequence is CASRPRTGSNQPQHF. In DNA form, the CDR3 reads TGTGCCAGCAGACCCCGGACAGGTAGCAATCAGCCCCAGCATTTT.

This chain joins TRBV6-6 and TRBJ1-3; D gene ambiguous. V dropped 2 bases and J dropped 4 bases, with 12 bases sitting between them. From germline, CDR1 is MNHNY and CDR2 SVGAGI (reference sequence). This CDR3 has 15 amino acids. The CDR3 is CASSYPGGSGNTIYF. The CDR3 bases are TGTGCCAGCAGTTACCCGGGAGGGTCCGGAAACACCATATATTTT.

The rearrangement uses TRBV18 and TRBJ2-5; D is unresolved. Germline CDR1 and CDR2: KGHSH and LQKENI. The CDR3 is 13 residues long. V shed 2 bases and J shed 6 bases, with 10 bases lying between them. CDR3 loop: CASSPKDRKTQYF. In nucleotides, the CDR3 is TGTGCCAGCTCACCAAAGGATAGAAAGACCCAGTACTTC.

The chain is built from TRBV15 and TRBJ2-6; weak D call: TRBD1 (5 bases). The CDR3 extends over 15 amino acids. Germline V gene sequence: CDR1 LNHNV, CDR2 YYDKDF (reference sequence). V lost 8 bases, J lost 0 bases, and 11 bases lay in between. DNA for the CDR3: TGTGCCACCGCGACAGCCCTCTCTGGGGCCAACGTCCTGACTTTC. Translated: CATATALSGANVLTF.

V is TRBV2 and J is TRBJ1-1, with D maybe TRBD1 (6 bases). Germline V gene sequence: CDR1 SNHLY, CDR2 FYNNEI. Trimming pared 2 bases from V and 3 bases from J, leaving 13 bases between. CDR3 length: 15 amino acids. The CDR3 spells CASSESSGADTEAFF. The CDR3 bases are TGTGCCAGCAGTGAATCGTCGGGGGCGGACACTGAAGCTTTCTTT.

The J gene is TRBJ1-1, the V gene TRBV6-5; D ambiguous. CDR3 length: 12 residues. Trimming left V 6 bases short and J 6 bases short, with 11 bases between. Germline CDR1 and CDR2: MNHEY and SVGAGI. As DNA, the CDR3 is TGTGCCAGCAGACCACCGGTGGCTGAAGCTTTCTTT. Translated, it gives CASRPPVAEAFF.

This clone was picked up one time. The gene calls are TRBV18 and TRBJ1-2; possibly TRBD1 for D (5 bases). Germline V gene data show CDR1 as KGHSH and CDR2 as LQKENI. The CDR3 loop spans 15 amino acids. The ends were cut back, 3 bases at V and 7 bases at J, with 18 bases in the middle. The CDR3 loop is CASSPTGGVNSGYTF. The CDR3, as DNA: TGTGCCAGCTCACCTACTGGAGGGGTAAATTCTGGCTACACCTTC.

The chain links TRBV6-5 to TRBJ2-7; 9 bases align to TRBD1. The CDR3 runs 15 residues. Germline assignment: CDR1 MNHEY and CDR2 SVGAGI. J was trimmed by 3 bases and V by 5 bases; bases with no gene match: 8. CDR3 region: CASSPDRGSGYEQYF. The CDR3 region has the DNA TGTGCCAGCAGTCCGGACAGGGGAAGCGGCTACGAGCAGTACTTC.

The chain uses TRBV2 and TRBJ2-7; D is possibly TRBD1 or TRBD2 (9 bases each). The CDR3 spans 19 residues. Germline CDR1 SNHLY, CDR2 FYNNEI. V was cut by 6 bases and J by 3 bases, with 30 bases left in between. The CDR3 nucleotides read TGTGCCAGCAGGGAGCGCGGGACAGGGTGGCTAGCGGGATTCTACGAGCAGTACTTC. Its protein is CASRERGTGWLAGFYEQYF.

The rearrangement uses TRBV25-1 and TRBJ2-7; TRBD1 is a possible D gene (6 bases). CDR3 length: 11 amino acids. Between the trimmed V and J ends, which lost 8 bases and 5 bases, there was a span of 10 bases. Germline loops: CDR1 MGHDK, CDR2 SYGVNS. The CDR3 region is CASGQIHEQYF. As DNA, the CDR3 is TGTGCCAGCGGACAGATCCACGAGCAGTACTTC.

This rearrangement joins TRBV5-3 to TRBJ2-7, with a tentative D call TRBD2 (5 bases). TRBV5-3 is annotated as an ORF whose role is uncertain. V was clipped by 3 bases and J by 1 base, with 17 bases between them. CDR3 length: 16 residues. The CDR3 DNA sequence: TGTGCCAGAAGCTCGGAACTCTGGAGAGGGTCCTACGAGCAGTACTTC. It translates to CARSSELWRGSYEQYF.

The rearrangement uses TRBV6-5 and TRBJ1-2; 7 positions match TRBD1. The CDR3 has 13 residues. Trimming cost V 3 bases and J 8 bases; bases outside gene matches: 6. The germline V gene has CDR1 MNHEY and CDR2 SVGAGI. DNA of the CDR3: TGTGCCAGCAGTTATTACAGGGGCGACGGCTACACCTTC. Its protein is CASSYYRGDGYTF.